This T cell receptor beta chain was profiled in a study of Ad26.COV2.S vaccination and SARS-CoV-2 variants. Looked up from germline, CDR1 is SGHRS and CDR2 is YFSETQ. This CDR3 contains 16 residues. V lost 4 bases and J lost 5; bases outside the gene matches: 6. As regards this clone: Other DNA sequences in the sample encode the same CDR3.

Treatment reported: 15 to 20 received Ad26.COV2.S at low or high dose, single or two shots; about 5 received placebo; per-sample allocation not given. Samples came from day 63 after the first vaccine or placebo injection. The table came from immunoSEQ multiplex PCR; TCRdb's copy has only in-frame clones and leaves some out. The sample has about 480,000 clones, roughly 85% seen once. The source was peripheral blood, collected in a trial of Ad26.COV2.S vaccine versus placebo. This sequence joins TRBV5-1 and TRBJ2-3; 14 nucleotides line up with TRBD2. This receptor was taken from a person between 18 and 59 years old who received the Ad26.COV2.S COVID-19 vaccine or a placebo. The CDR3 reads CASSLGLAGAGDTQYF. CDR3 in DNA: TGCGCCAGCAGCCTGGGACTAGCGGGAGCGGGAGATACGCAGTATTTT.